One sample yielded the 10 T cell receptor beta chains listed below, sequenced in a study of T cell changes during pregnancy in multiple sclerosis. The data were produced by immunoSEQ multiplex PCR, yet TCRdb's version contains in-frame clones alone and is incomplete. The table has tens of thousands of clones, 95% to 97% seen once; the top ten hold approximately 2.3%. The material sequenced was CD8+ T cells from peripheral blood mononuclear cells, taken after pregnancy. The receptors were gathered from a female donor with multiple sclerosis, enrolled in a pregnancy study.

This chain uses TRBV7-9 with TRBJ1-2; no definite D call. In germline, CDR1 is SEHNR, CDR2 FQNEAQ (reference sequence). The ends were cut back, 5 bases at V and 4 bases at J, with 11 bases in the middle. The CDR3 has 13 residues. CDR3 nucleotides: TGTGCCAGCAGCAACGGGATTCTCTATGGCTACACCTTC. This encodes CASSNGILYGYTF.

The J gene is TRBJ1-5, the V gene TRBV4-1; D may be TRBD1 (5 bases). The CDR3 totals 15 residues. Trimming removed 4 bases at V and 0 bases at J, with 10 bases between. CDR1 and CDR2 (germline): MGHRA, YSYEKL. The chain's CDR3 is CASSPRQGSNQPQHF. The CDR3 DNA sequence: TGCGCCAGCAGCCCTCGGCAGGGTAGCAATCAGCCCCAGCATTTT.

The V and J genes are TRBV6-5 and TRBJ2-2; no definite D call. Germline V lookup: CDR1 MNHEY, CDR2 SVGAGI. The ends were cut back, 2 bases at V and 6 bases at J, with 7 bases in the middle. The CDR3 is made up of 13 amino acids. The CDR3 sequence: CASSYVASGELFF. The CDR3 DNA is TGTGCCAGCAGTTACGTGGCTTCCGGGGAGCTGTTTTTT.

In this sample, this clone turned up once. V and J are TRBV27 and TRBJ2-3; 7 bases map to TRBD1. The CDR3 runs 16 residues. CDR1 is MNHEY and CDR2 is SMNVEV in the germline V gene (reference sequence). Trimming cost V 5 bases and J 0 bases; bases outside gene matches: 8. The CDR3 bases are TGTGCCAGCAGTCCCCAGACAGGGATAAGCACAGATACGCAGTATTTT. This sequence encodes CASSPQTGISTDTQYF.

V and J are TRBV2 and TRBJ1-5; D uncertain. Trimming removed 6 bases at V and 0 bases at J, with 3 bases between. There are 12 residues in the CDR3. Germline CDR1 is SNHLY and CDR2 is FYNNEI. DNA for the CDR3: TGTGCCAGCAGACTTAGCAATCAGCCCCAGCATTTT. It translates to CASRLSNQPQHF.

The rearrangement uses TRBV7-2 and TRBJ2-7; perhaps TRBD2 as D (7 bases). Trimming removed 6 bases from V and 3 bases from J, with 21 bases in between. The CDR3 is 16 amino acids. Germline loops: CDR1 SGHTA, CDR2 FQGNSA. CDR3 bases: TGTGCCAGCAGTCCGGGGTGGGGGAGGGGGAGCTACGAGCAGTACTTC. Protein product: CASSPGWGRGSYEQYF.

This chain joins TRBV19 and TRBJ2-7, with D tentatively TRBD2 (5 bases). CDR3 length: 13 residues. Germline CDR1 LNHDA, CDR2 SQIVND (reference sequence). V lost 3 bases to trimming and J lost 1 base, with 7 bases between them. CDR3 sequence reads: CASSISGSYEQYF. The CDR3 nucleotides read TGTGCCAGTAGTATCTCGGGGTCCTACGAGCAGTACTTC.

The chain carries TRBV5-6 and TRBJ2-7; D may be TRBD2 (7 bases). Germline CDR1 and CDR2: SGHDT and YYEEEE. Trimming removed 6 bases from V and 2 bases from J, with 24 bases in between. There are 17 residues in the CDR3. CDR3 sequence (DNA): TGTGCCAGCAAGCTTGGGGGGGGAAAGACAGGTCCCTACGAGCAGTACTTC. Residues: CASKLGGGKTGPYEQYF. Drawing the rest from reference TRBV5-6 and TRBJ2-7, the complete variable domain is DAGVTQSPTHLIKTRGQQVTLRCSPKSGHDTVSWYQQALGQGPQFIFQYYEEEERQRGNFPDRFSGHQFPNYSSELNVNALLLGDSALYLCASKLGGGKTGPYEQYFGPGTRLTVT.

This clone was detected once. The genes are TRBV7-2 and TRBJ2-7; 7 nucleotides agree with TRBD1. The CDR3 has 16 amino acids. The V and J ends lost 5 bases and 5 bases, in that order; junction bases with no gene match: 15. Germline CDR1 reads SGHTA; CDR2 reads FQGNSA. CDR3 sequence reads: CASSARIITGDHEQYF. CDR3 DNA: TGTGCCAGCAGCGCCCGCATTATAACAGGGGACCACGAGCAGTACTTC.

CDR3 DNA sequence: TGTGCCTGGAGTGGGGGAGGGATCACCGGGGAGCTGTTTTTT. Residues: CAWSGGGITGELFF. The V gene is TRBV30, the J gene TRBJ2-2; the match to TRBD2 covers 7 bases. CDR1 is GTSNPN and CDR2 is SVGIG in the germline V gene (reference sequence). Germline trimming cut 1 base from V and 4 bases from J; bases unmatched to any gene: 3. The CDR3 covers 14 residues.